The rows below give T cell receptor beta chains drawn from one sample of a study of T cells in Graves' hyperthyroidism and ophthalmopathy. TCRdb independently ran MiXCR on the multiplex PCR reads; one entry per CDR3 protein. The sample has hundreds of thousands of distinct CDR3 sequences, just under 45% seen once; the top ten hold less than 9%. Sequenced input: peripheral blood or thyroid tissue (not recorded which). The receptors shown here come from an adult man with Graves' disease, either hyperthyroidism or ophthalmopathy (not recorded which). Each CDR3 is given with its conserved first and last residue. The order of the fields is V gene, J gene, CDR3 protein.

V: TRBV29-1
J: TRBJ2-5
CDR3: CSVAGGALTQYF

V: TRBV7-8
J: TRBJ1-6
CDR3: CASSTQGAGSPLHF

V: TRBV7-2
J: TRBJ2-5
CDR3: CASSQGTSGVLETQYF

V: TRBV7-9
J: TRBJ2-6
CDR3: CASSQGGANVLTF

V: TRBV20-1
J: TRBJ1-5
CDR3: CSLVINQPQHF

V: TRBV20-1
J: TRBJ2-5
CDR3: CSARDPRAGETQYF

V: TRBV19
J: TRBJ1-4
CDR3: CASTISGTGNEKLFF

V: TRBV19
J: TRBJ2-7
CDR3: CASSVTGTSSYEQYF

V: TRBV2
J: TRBJ1-2
CDR3: CASRIETGNTF

V: TRBV2
J: TRBJ1-2
CDR3: CASSSSLMGGYTF

V: TRBV29-1
J: TRBJ1-2
CDR3: CRTDSGYGYTF

V: TRBV12-3/TRBV12-4
J: TRBJ1-1
CDR3: CASSSRTGSRTEAFF

V: TRBV19
J: TRBJ2-7
CDR3: CASASGAYEQYF

V: TRBV19
J: TRBJ1-2
CDR3: CASSSDRDRGHRNGYTF

V: TRBV7-9
J: TRBJ2-7
CDR3: CASSPPPGYEQYF

V: TRBV20-1
J: TRBJ1-4
CDR3: CSASWGIEEKLFF

V: TRBV10-3
J: TRBJ1-1
CDR3: CAISESRGGDFF

V: TRBV7-2
J: TRBJ1-3
CDR3: CASTTGSGNTIYF

V: TRBV7-8
J: TRBJ2-7
CDR3: CASSLGAHEQYF

V: TRBV7-2
J: TRBJ1-3
CDR3: CASSRTVGNTIYF

V: TRBV29-1
J: TRBJ1-2
CDR3: CSVEDTRQNYGYTF

V: TRBV7-8
J: TRBJ2-7
CDR3: CASSPEALAGEQYF

V: TRBV6-5
J: TRBJ2-7
CDR3: CASSEYGSVGQYF

V: TRBV9
J: TRBJ1-4
CDR3: CASSPWTGLATNEKLFF

V: TRBV7-4
J: TRBJ2-5
CDR3: CAGSPHPGGAETQYF

V: TRBV7-9
J: TRBJ1-2
CDR3: CASSQARAANYGYTF

V: TRBV10-2
J: TRBJ1-6
CDR3: CASSESGADVNSPLHF

V: TRBV29-1
J: TRBJ2-7
CDR3: CSAAQGGQPQQYF

V: TRBV7-2
J: TRBJ2-7
CDR3: CASSLAQGRAYEQYF

V: TRBV24-1
J: TRBJ2-6
CDR3: CATGLSGANVLTF

V: TRBV6-5
J: TRBJ1-1
CDR3: CASSYPRTGGRDTEAFF

V: TRBV13
J: TRBJ1-1
CDR3: CASSLEQGRVNTEAFF

V: TRBV4-1
J: TRBJ1-6
CDR3: CASSQERGGSPLHF

V: TRBV10-3
J: TRBJ1-5
CDR3: CAISDLDRGNQPRHF

V: TRBV7-9
J: TRBJ1-4
CDR3: CASSLGSLTTNEKLFF

V: TRBV12-3/TRBV12-4
J: TRBJ1-4
CDR3: CASSPTGLDEKLFF

V: TRBV20-1
J: TRBJ1-3
CDR3: CSTQPGQGRNTIYF

V: TRBV25-1
J: TRBJ1-2
CDR3: CASSQPGTGSAYGYTF

V: TRBV19
J: TRBJ2-7
CDR3: CASSQRDSYEQYF

V: TRBV9
J: TRBJ1-4
CDR3: CASSTNAGLNGEKLFF

V: TRBV24-1
J: TRBJ1-1
CDR3: CATRDGVQTEAFF

V: TRBV20-1
J: TRBJ1-5
CDR3: CSEEGGMSNQPQHF

V: TRBV7-9
J: TRBJ2-5
CDR3: CASSQVDRDETQYF

V: TRBV6-6
J: TRBJ1-1
CDR3: CASSERAQQVPPFF

V: TRBV9
J: TRBJ1-6
CDR3: CASSGVYNSPLHF

V: TRBV7-9
J: TRBJ1-1
CDR3: CASSPRGGVKGAFF

V: TRBV7-9
J: TRBJ1-2
CDR3: CASSHGTANDYGYTF

V: TRBV7-2
J: TRBJ2-7
CDR3: CASSLEGRDEQYF

V: TRBV2
J: TRBJ1-2
CDR3: CASSVSAGRGCTF